This T cell receptor (beta chain) was identified in a study of cytomegalovirus exposure and HLA in healthy donors. Study conclusions and caveats: In a later analysis, TCR beta V- and J-gene trimming showed a link to a missense DCLRE1C variant. In a later analysis, DRB1 alleles had the most associated TCRs; HLA-C alleles the fewest. Reportedly, cytomegalovirus status was diagnosed with high sensitivity and specificity.

This clone was picked up a small number of times. Its antigen remains unidentified. This CDR3 contains 15 residues. The ends lost 8 bases at V and 1 base at J; junction bases unmatched: 8. CDR1 and CDR2 from the germline V gene are KGHSH and LQKENI. The PCR used 60 Vbeta and 13 Jbeta primers. Original handling: Counted up in a later analysis, unique TCR beta chains came to some 72 million, with about 9.9 million shared. Data came from immunoSEQ multiplex PCR; TCRdb stores just in-frame clones and leaves some out. V, J and clone size were drawn from that table, and D and trimming were deduced from the DNA. Here the sample spans 210,000 or so clones, 75% to 80% being singletons.

The receptor's source is a woman aged 30 to 39 in good health and CMV-seropositive. Source material: PBMCs. This chain joins TRBV18 and TRBJ2-1; 7 nucleotides match TRBD1. The CDR3 region is CASARGTESYNEQFF. The CDR3 DNA is TGTGCCAGCGCCAGGGGGACAGAATCCTACAATGAGCAGTTCTTC.